This TCR beta chain was recovered during a study of radiation and T cells in renal cell carcinoma. General study results and limits: Pretreatment tumor biopsies were lacking, so baseline clonotypes are unknown.

Germline lookup yields CDR1 MNHNS and CDR2 SASEGT. With V trimmed by 2 bases and J by 5 bases, 7 bases remained unmatched. The CDR3 totals 16 residues. A note on this clone: No antigen is known for it.

Using immunoSEQ multiplex PCR, the repertoire was profiled, and TCRdb retains in-frame clones only, with some absent. The sample records 160,000 or so clones, roughly 87% being singletons. Time point given: blood 2 weeks post-SBRT. Treatment described: 15 Gy SBRT to primary tumor, nephrectomy 4 weeks later. V and J are TRBV6-1 and TRBJ1-2, with 11 bases matching TRBD1. This TCR came from a woman between 45 and 60 years old with renal cell carcinoma. Sequenced material: blood, taken from a patient whose treatment included radiotherapy and nephrectomy. The CDR3 sequence is CASSETGTGGRYGYTF. CDR3 coding DNA: TGTGCCAGCAGTGAAACCGGGACAGGGGGTCGATATGGCTACACCTTC.